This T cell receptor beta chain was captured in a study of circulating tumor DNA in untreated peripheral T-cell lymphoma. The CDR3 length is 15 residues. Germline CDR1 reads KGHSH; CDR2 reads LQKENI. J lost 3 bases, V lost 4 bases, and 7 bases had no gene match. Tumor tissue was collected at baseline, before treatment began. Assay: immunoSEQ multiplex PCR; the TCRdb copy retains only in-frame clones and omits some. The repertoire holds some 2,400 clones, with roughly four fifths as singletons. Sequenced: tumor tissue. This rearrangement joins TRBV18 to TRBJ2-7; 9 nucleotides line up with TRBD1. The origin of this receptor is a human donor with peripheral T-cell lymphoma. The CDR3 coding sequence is TGTGCCAGCTCACGGTCCCGGACAGGGGACTACGAGCAGTACTTC. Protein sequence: CASSRSRTGDYEQYF. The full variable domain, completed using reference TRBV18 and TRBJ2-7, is NAGVMQNPRHLVRRRGQEARLRCSPMKGHSHVYWYRQLPEEGLKFMVYLQKENIIDESGMPKERFSAEFPKEGPSILRIQQVVRGDSAAYFCASSRSRTGDYEQYFGPGTRLTVT.